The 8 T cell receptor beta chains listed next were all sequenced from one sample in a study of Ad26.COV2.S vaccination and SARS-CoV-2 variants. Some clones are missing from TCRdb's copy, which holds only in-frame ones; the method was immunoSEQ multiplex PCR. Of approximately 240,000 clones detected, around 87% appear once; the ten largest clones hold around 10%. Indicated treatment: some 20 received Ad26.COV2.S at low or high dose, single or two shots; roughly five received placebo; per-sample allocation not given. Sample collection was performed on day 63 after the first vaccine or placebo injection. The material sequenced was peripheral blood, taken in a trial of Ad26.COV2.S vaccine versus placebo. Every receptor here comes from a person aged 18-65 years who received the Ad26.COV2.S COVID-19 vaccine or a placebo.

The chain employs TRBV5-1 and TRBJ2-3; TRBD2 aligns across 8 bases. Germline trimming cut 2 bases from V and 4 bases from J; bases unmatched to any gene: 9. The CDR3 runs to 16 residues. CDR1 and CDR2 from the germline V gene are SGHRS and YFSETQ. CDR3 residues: CASSFPGGGVPDTQYF. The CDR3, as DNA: TGCGCCAGCAGCTTCCCCGGGGGGGGCGTGCCAGATACGCAGTATTTT.

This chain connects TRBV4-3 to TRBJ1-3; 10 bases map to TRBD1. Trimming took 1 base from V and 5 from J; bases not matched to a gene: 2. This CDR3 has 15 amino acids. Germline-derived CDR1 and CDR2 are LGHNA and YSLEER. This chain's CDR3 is CASSQGQGARNTIYF. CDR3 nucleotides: TGCGCCAGCAGCCAAGGACAGGGGGCGCGAAACACCATATATTTT.

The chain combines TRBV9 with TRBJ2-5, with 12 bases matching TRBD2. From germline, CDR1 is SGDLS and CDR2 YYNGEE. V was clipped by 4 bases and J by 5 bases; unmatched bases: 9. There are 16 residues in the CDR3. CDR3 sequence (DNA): TGTGCCAGCAGCACACGACTAGCGGGGGACGGTGAGACCCAGTACTTC. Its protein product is CASSTRLAGDGETQYF.

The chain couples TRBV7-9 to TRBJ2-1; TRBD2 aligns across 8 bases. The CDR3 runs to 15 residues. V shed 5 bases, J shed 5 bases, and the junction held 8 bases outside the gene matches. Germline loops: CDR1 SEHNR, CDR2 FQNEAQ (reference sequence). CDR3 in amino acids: CASSHQRETNNEQFF. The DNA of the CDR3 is TGTGCCAGCAGCCATCAGCGGGAGACGAACAATGAGCAGTTCTTC.

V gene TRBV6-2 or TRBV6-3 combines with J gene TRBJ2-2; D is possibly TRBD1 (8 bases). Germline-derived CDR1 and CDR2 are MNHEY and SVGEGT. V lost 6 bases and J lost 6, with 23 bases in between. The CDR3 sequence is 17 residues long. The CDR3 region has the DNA TGTGCCAGCAGCCCCGGACTAGGACAGGGAAAACCCGGGGAGCTGTTTTTT. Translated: CASSPGLGQGKPGELFF.

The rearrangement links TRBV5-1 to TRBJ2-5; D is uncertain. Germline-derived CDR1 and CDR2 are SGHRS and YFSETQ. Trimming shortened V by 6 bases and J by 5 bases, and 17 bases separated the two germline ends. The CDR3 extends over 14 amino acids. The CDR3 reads CASTRTQEHETQYF. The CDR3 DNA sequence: TGCGCCAGCACCCGGACCCAGGAACACGAGACCCAGTACTTC.

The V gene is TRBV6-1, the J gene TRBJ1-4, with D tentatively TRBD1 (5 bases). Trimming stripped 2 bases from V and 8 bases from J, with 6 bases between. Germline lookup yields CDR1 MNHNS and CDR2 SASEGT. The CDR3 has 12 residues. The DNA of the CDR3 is TGTGCCAGCAGTGAATGGGGGGAAAAACTGTTTTTT. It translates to CASSEWGEKLFF.

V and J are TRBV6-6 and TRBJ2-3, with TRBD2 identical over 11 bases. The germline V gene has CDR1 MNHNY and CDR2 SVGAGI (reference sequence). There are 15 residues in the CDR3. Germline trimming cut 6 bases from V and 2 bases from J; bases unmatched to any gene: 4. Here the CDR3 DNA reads TGTGCCAGCAGACCTAGCGGGGGGAACACAGATACGCAGTATTTT. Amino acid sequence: CASRPSGGNTDTQYF.